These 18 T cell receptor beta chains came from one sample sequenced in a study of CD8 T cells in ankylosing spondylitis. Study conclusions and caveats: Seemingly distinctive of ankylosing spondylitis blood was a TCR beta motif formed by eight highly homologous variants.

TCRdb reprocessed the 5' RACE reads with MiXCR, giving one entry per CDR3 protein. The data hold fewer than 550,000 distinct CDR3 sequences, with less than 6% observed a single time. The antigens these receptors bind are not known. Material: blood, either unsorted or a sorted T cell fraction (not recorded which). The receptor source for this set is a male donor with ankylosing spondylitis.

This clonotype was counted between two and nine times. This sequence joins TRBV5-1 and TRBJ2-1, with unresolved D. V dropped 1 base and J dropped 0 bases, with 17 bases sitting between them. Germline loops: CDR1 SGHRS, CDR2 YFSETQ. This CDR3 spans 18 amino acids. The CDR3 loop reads CASSLSPSDASSYNEQFF. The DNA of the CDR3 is TGCGCCAGCAGCTTGTCCCCCTCGGACGCCAGCTCCTACAATGAGCAGTTCTTC.

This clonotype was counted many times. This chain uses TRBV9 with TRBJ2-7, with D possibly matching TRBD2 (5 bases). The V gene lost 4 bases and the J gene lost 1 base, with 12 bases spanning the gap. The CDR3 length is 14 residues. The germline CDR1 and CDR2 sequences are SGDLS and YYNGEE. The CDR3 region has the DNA TGTGCCAGCAGCCCCCGGACTTTTTCCTACGAGCAGTACTTC. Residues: CASSPRTFSYEQYF.

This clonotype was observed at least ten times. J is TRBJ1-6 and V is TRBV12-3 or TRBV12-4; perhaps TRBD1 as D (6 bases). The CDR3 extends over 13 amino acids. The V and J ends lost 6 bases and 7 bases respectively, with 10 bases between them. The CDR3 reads CASSTGTNSPLHF. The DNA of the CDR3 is TGTGCCAGCAGCACAGGGACGAATTCACCCCTCCACTTT.

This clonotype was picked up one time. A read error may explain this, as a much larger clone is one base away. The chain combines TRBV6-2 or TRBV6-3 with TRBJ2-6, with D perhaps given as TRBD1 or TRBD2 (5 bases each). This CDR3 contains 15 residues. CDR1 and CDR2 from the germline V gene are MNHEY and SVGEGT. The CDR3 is CASSFTGLEAIVLTF. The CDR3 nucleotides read TGTGCCAGCAGTTTCACGGGGCTTGAGGCCATCGTCCTGACTTTC.

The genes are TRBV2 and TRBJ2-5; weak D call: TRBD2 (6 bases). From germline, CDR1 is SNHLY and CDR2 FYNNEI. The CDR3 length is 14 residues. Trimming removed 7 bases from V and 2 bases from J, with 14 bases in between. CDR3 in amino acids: CASMSAGRQETQYF. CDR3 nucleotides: TGTGCCAGCATGTCGGCGGGAAGACAAGAGACCCAGTACTTC.

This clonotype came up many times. This chain's CDR3 is CASSRLDTRLSGNTIYF. CDR3 in DNA: TGCGCCAGCAGCCGACTGGACACTCGCCTCTCTGGAAACACCATATATTTT. The V gene is TRBV5-1, the J gene TRBJ1-3, with a tentative D call TRBD1 (5 bases). CDR3 length: 17 amino acids. The germline V and J ends were trimmed by 4 bases and 0 bases, with 17 bases remaining between them. Per germline, CDR1 SGHRS and CDR2 YFSETQ.

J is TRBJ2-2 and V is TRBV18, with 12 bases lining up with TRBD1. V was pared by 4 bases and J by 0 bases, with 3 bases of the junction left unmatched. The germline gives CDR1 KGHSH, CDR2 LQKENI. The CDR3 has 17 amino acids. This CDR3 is CASSRRDRGPNTGELFF. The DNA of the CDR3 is TGTGCCAGCTCACGCCGGGACAGGGGGCCGAACACCGGGGAGCTGTTTTTT. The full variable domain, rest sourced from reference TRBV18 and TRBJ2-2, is NAGVMQNPRHLVRRRGQEARLRCSPMKGHSHVYWYRQLPEEGLKFMVYLQKENIIDESGMPKERFSAEFPKEGPSILRIQQVVRGDSAAYFCASSRRDRGPNTGELFFGEGSRLTVL.

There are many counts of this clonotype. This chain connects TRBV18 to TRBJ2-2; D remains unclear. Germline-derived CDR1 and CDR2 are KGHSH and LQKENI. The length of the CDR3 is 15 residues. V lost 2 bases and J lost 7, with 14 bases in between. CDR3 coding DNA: TGTGCCAGCTCACCAAACCGGGCAGATGGCGGGGAGCTGTTTTTT. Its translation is CASSPNRADGGELFF. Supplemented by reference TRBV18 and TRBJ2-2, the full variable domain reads NAGVMQNPRHLVRRRGQEARLRCSPMKGHSHVYWYRQLPEEGLKFMVYLQKENIIDESGMPKERFSAEFPKEGPSILRIQQVVRGDSAAYFCASSPNRADGGELFFGEGSRLTVL.

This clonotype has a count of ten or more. CDR3 loop: CSVGTILTDTQYF. The DNA for the CDR3 is TGCAGCGTCGGGACAATTCTCACAGATACGCAGTATTTT. The chain combines TRBV29-1 with TRBJ2-3; TRBD1 might be the D (6 bases). Germline V CDR1 and CDR2: SQVTM, ANQGSEA. V dropped 6 bases and J dropped 2 bases, with 12 bases sitting between them. This CDR3 region has 13 residues.

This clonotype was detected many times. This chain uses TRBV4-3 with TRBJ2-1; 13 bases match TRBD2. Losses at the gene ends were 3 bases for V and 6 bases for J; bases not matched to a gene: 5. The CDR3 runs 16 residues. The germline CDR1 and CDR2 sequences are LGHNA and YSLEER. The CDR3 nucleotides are TGCGCCAGCAGCCACCATACTAGCGGGAGGGCCAATGAGCAGTTCTTC. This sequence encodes CASSHHTSGRANEQFF.

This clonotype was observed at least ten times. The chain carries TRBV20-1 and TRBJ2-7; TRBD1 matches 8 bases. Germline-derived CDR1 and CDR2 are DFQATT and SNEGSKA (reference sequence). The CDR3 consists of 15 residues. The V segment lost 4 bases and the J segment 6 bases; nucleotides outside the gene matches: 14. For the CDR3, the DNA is TGCAGTGCTACCTCCGGGACAGGAGACATGGGCGAGCAGTACTTC. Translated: CSATSGTGDMGEQYF.

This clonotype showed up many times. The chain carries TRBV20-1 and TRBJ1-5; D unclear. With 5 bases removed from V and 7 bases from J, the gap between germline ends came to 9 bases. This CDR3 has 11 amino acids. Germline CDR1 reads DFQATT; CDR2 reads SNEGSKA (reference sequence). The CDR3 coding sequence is TGCAGTGCTCTGACCCGACAGCCCCAGCATTTT. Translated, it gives CSALTRQPQHF.

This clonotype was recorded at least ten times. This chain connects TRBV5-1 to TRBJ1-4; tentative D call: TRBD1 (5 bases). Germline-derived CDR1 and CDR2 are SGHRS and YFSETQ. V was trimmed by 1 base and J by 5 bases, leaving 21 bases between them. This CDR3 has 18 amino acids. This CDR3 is CASSLNGPIGAKNEKLFF. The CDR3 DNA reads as TGCGCCAGCAGCTTGAACGGGCCTATTGGGGCCAAAAATGAAAAACTGTTTTTT.

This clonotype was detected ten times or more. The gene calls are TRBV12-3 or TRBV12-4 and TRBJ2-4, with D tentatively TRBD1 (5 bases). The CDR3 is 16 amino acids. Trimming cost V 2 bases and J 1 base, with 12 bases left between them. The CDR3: CASSLQGLGAKNIQYF. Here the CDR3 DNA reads TGTGCCAGCAGTTTACAGGGCTTAGGGGCCAAAAACATTCAGTACTTC.

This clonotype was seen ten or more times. The chain's CDR3 is CASSLVQGGSITEAFF. The CDR3 DNA reads as TGTGCCAGCAGTTTAGTACAGGGGGGATCGATAACTGAAGCTTTCTTT. The chain is built from TRBV12-3 or TRBV12-4 and TRBJ1-1; TRBD1 agrees at 8 bases. This CDR3 region has 16 residues. The V and J ends lost 1 base and 5 bases, in that order; junction bases with no gene match: 9.

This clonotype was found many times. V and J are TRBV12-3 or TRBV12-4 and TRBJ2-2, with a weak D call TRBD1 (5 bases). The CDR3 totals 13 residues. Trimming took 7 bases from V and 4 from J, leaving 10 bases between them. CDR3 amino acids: CASTIQVTGELFF. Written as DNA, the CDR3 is TGTGCCAGCACCATACAGGTCACCGGGGAGCTGTTTTTT.

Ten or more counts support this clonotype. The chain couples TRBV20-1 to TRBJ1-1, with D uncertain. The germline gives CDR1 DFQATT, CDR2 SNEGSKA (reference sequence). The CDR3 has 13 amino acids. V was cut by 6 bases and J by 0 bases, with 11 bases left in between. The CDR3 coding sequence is TGCAGTGCCAGAAACGGCTTGAACACTGAAGCTTTCTTT. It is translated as CSARNGLNTEAFF.

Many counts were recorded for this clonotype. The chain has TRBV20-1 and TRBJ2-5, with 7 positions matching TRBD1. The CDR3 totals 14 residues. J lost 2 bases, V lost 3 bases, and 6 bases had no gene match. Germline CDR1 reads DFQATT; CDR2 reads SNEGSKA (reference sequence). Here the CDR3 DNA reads TGCAGTGCTAGCACAGGGGCCGGACAAGAGACCCAGTACTTC. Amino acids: CSASTGAGQETQYF.